This T cell receptor (beta chain) was captured by sequencing in a study of OX40 agonist ivuxolimab in advanced cancers. Study details: Age averaged around 58 years (range roughly 23 to 79), and around 87% were male.

Study conclusions and caveats: Expanded clones were, on average, more numerous among CD8+ T cells than CD4+. Specificity for antigen went undetermined in the expanded peripheral T cells. Normalized T-cell clonal expansion was also low in some nonresponders.

A note on this clone: The antigen is unknown.

Sequencing used immunoSEQ multiplex PCR; TCRdb keeps in-frame clones, though not all of them. The sample lists 20,000 to 25,000 clones; 85% to 90% were seen once. CDR1 and CDR2 (germline): SNHLY, FYNNEI. V gave up 7 bases and J gave up 4 bases, with 14 bases separating them. The CDR3 sequence is 14 residues long. V and J are TRBV2 and TRBJ2-1; D is uncertain. The sequence was collected from an adult with an advanced solid tumor such as melanoma, head and neck, liver or kidney cancer. Sample: CD4+ or CD8+ T cells sorted from blood, taken in a trial of the OX40 agonist ivuxolimab. CDR3 sequence: CASNNGSDYNEQFF. The CDR3 region has the DNA TGTGCCAGCAACAACGGGTCCGATTACAATGAGCAGTTCTTC.